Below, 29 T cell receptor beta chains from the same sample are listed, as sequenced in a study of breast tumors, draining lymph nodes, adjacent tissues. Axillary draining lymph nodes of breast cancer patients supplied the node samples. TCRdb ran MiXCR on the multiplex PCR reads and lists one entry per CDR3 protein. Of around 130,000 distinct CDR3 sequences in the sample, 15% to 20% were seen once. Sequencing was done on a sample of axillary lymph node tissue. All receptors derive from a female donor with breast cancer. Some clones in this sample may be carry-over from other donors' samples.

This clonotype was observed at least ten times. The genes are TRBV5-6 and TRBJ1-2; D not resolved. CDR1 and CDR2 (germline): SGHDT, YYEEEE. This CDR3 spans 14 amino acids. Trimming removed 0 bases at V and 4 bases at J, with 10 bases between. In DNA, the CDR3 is TGTGCCAGCAGCTTGGGAGGCCAAAGCTATGGCTACACCTTC. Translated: CASSLGGQSYGYTF.

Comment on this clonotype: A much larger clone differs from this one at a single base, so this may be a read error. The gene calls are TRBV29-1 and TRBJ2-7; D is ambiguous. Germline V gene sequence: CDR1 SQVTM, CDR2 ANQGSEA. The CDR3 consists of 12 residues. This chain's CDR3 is CSVDLSGVEQCF. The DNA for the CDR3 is TGCAGCGTTGACCTTTCTGGGGTCGAGCAGTGCTTC.

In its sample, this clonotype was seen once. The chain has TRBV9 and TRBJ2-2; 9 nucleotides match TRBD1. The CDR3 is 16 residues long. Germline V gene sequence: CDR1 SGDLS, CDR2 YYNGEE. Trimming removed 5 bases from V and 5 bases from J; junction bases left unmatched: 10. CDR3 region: CASSPVGTGRTGELFF. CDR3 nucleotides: TGTGCCAGCAGTCCGGTCGGGACAGGGAGAACCGGGGAGCTGTTTTTT.

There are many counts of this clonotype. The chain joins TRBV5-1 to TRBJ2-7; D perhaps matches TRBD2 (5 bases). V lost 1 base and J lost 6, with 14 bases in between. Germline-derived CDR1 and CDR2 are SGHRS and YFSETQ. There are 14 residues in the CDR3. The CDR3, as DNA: TGCGCCAGCAGCTTGAGACTATGGGAAGGCGAGCAGTACTTC. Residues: CASSLRLWEGEQYF.

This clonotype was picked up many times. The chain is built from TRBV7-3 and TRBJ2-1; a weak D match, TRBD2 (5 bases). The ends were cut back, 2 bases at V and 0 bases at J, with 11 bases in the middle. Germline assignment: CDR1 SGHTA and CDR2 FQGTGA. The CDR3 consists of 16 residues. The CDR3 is CASSLGISGSYNEQFF. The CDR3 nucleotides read TGTGCCAGCAGCTTAGGAATCAGCGGCTCCTACAATGAGCAGTTCTTC.

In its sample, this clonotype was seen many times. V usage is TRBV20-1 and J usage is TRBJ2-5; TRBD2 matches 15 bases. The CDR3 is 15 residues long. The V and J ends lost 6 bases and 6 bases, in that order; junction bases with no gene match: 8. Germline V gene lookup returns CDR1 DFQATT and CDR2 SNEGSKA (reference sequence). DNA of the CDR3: TGCAGTGCGAGCCCCGGGACTAGCGGGAGGCAGACCCAGTACTTC. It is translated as CSASPGTSGRQTQYF.

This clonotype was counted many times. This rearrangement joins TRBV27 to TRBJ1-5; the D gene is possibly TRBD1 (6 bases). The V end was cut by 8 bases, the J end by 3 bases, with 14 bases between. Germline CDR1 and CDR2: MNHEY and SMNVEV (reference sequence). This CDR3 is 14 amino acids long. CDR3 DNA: TGTGCCAGCGGGGGACAAGGGGCCAATCAGCCCCAGCATTTT. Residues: CASGGQGANQPQHF.

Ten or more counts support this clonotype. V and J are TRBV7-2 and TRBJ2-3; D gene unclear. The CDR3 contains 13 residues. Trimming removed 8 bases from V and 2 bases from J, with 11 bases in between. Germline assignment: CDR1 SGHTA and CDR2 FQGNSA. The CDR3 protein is CASCPYNTDTQYF. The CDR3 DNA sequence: TGTGCCAGCTGCCCCTACAACACAGATACGCAGTATTTT.

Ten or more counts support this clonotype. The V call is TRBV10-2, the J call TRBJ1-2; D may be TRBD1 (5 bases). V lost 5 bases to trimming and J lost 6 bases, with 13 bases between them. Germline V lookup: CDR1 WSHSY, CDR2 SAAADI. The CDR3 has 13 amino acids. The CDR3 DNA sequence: TGCGCCAGCAGTCCCGGGCAGGGAAATGGCTACACCTTC. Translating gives CASSPGQGNGYTF.

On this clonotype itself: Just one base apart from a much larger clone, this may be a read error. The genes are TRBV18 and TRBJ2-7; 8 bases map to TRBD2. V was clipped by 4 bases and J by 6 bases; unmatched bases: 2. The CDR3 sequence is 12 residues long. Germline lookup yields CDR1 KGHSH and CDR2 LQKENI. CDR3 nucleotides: TGTGCCAGCTCACGACGGGGGGGCGAGCAGTACTTC. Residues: CASSRRGGEQYF.

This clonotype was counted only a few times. CDR3 in amino acids: CASSQAGYQPQHF. Written as DNA, the CDR3 is TGTGCCAGCAGCCAAGCAGGTTATCAGCCCCAGCATTTT. This chain uses TRBV3-1 with TRBJ1-5; no definite D call. CDR1 LGHDT and CDR2 YNNKEL come from the germline V gene (reference sequence). V was pared by 1 base and J by 5 bases, with 6 bases between. CDR3 length: 13 residues.

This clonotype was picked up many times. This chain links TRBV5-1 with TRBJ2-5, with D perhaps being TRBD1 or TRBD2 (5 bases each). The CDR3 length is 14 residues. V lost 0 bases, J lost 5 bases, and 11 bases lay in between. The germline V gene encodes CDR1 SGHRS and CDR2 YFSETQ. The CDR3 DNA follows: TGCGCCAGCAGCTTGGCAACCAGGGACGAGACCCAGTACTTC. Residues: CASSLATRDETQYF.

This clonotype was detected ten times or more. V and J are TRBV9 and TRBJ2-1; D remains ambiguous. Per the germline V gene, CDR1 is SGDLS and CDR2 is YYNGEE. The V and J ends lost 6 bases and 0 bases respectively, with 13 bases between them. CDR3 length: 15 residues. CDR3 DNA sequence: TGTGCCAGCACCACGGGCTTTACCTCCTACAATGAGCAGTTCTTC. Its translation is CASTTGFTSYNEQFF. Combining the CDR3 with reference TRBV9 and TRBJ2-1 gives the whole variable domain DSGVTQTPKHLITATGQRVTLRCSPRSGDLSVYWYQQSLDQGLQFLIQYYNGEERAKGNILERFSAQQFPDLHSELNLSSLELGDSALYFCASTTGFTSYNEQFFGPGTRLTVL.

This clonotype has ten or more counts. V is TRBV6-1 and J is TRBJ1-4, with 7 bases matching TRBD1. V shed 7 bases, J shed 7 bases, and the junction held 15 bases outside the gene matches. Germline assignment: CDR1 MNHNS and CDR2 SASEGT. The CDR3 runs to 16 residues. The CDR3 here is CASTALGQAQGEKLFF. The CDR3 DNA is TGTGCCAGCACCGCCCTAGGACAGGCCCAGGGTGAAAAACTGTTTTTT.

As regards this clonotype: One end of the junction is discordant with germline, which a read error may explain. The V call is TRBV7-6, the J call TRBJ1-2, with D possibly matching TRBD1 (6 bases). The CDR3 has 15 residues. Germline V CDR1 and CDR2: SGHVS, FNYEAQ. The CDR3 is CASSSRDTDPYGFTF. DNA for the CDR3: TGTGCCAGCAGCTCCCGGGACACAGATCCCTATGGCTTCACCTTC.

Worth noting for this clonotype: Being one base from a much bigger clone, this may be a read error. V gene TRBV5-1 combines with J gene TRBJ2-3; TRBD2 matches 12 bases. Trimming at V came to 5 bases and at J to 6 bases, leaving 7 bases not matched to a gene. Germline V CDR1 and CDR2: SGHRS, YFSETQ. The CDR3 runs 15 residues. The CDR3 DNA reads TGCGCCAGCAGAACGGGACTAGCGGGTACGGATACGCAGTATTTT. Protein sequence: CASRTGLAGTDTQYF.

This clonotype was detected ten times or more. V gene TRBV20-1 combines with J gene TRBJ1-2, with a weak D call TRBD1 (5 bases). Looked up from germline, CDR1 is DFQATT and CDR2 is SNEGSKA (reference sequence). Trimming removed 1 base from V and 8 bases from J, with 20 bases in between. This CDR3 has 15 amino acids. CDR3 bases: TGCAGTGCTAGAGGTACTGGGACGGCCCTTTCGGGCTACACCTTC. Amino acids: CSARGTGTALSGYTF.

The CDR3 DNA sequence: TGCGCCAGCAGCCAAGATCTCTATGGGGAGGAACTAGAGACCCAGTACTTC. Translation: CASSQDLYGEELETQYF. The rearrangement joins TRBV4-3 to TRBJ2-5; perhaps TRBD2 as D (6 bases). The germline gives CDR1 LGHNA, CDR2 YSLEER. The length of the CDR3 is 17 residues. Trimming pared 0 bases from V and 4 bases from J, leaving 18 bases between.

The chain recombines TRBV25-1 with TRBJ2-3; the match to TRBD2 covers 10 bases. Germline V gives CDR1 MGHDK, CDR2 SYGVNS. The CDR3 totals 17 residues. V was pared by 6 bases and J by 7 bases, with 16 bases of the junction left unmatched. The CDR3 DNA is TGTGCCAGCAGGGTAACCGGGGCTAGCGGGAGCCCAAATACGCAGTATTTT. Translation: CASRVTGASGSPNTQYF.

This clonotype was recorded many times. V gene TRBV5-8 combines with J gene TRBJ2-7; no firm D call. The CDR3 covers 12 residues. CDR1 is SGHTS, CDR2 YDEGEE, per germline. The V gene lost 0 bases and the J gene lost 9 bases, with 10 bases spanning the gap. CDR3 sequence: CASSLGSFGQYF. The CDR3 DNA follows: TGTGCCAGCAGCTTGGGGTCGTTCGGGCAGTACTTC.

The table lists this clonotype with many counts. CDR3 region: CASSRPIAGAETQYF. The CDR3 nucleotides read TGTGCCAGCAGCCGACCTATAGCTGGGGCAGAGACCCAGTACTTC. The chain joins TRBV7-2 to TRBJ2-5, with TRBD1 as a possible D gene (5 bases). V dropped 5 bases and J dropped 4 bases, with 17 bases sitting between them. CDR3 size: 15 residues. CDR1 SGHTA and CDR2 FQGNSA come from the germline V gene. Together with reference TRBV7-2 and TRBJ2-5, the CDR3 gives the full variable domain: GAGVSQSPSNKVTEKGKDVELRCDPISGHTALYWYRQSLGQGLEFLIYFQGNSAPDKSGLPSDRFSAERTGGSVSTLTIQRTQQEDSAVYLCASSRPIAGAETQYFGPGTRLLVL.

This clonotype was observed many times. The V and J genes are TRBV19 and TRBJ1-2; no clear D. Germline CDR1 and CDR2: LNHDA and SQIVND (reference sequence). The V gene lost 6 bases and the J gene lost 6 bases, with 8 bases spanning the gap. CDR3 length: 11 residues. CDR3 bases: TGTGCCAGTAGGGCCTTGGATGGCTACACCTTC. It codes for CASRALDGYTF.

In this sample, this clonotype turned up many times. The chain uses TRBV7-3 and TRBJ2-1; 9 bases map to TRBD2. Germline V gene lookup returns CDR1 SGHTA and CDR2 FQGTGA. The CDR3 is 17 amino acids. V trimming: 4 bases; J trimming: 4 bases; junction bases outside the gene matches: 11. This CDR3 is CASSYSSLAGFYNEQFF. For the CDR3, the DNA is TGTGCCAGCAGCTATTCCAGCCTAGCGGGATTTTACAATGAGCAGTTCTTC. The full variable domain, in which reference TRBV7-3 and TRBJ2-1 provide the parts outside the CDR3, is GAGVSQTPSNKVTEKGKYVELRCDPISGHTALYWYRQSLGQGPEFLIYFQGTGAADDSGLPNDRFFAVRPEGSVSTLKIQRTERGDSAVYLCASSYSSLAGFYNEQFFGPGTRLTVL.

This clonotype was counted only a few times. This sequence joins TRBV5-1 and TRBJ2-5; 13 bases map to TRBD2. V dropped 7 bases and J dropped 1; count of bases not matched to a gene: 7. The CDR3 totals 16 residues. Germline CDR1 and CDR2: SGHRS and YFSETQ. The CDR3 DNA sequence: TGCGCCAGCGGGACTAGCGGGGCCGCGGTCCAAGAGACCCAGTACTTC. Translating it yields CASGTSGAAVQETQYF. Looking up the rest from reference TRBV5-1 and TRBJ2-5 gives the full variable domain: KAGVTQTPRYLIKTRGQQVTLSCSPISGHRSVSWYQQTPGQGLQFLFEYFSETQRNKGNFPGRFSGRQFSNSRSEMNVSTLELGDSALYLCASGTSGAAVQETQYFGPGTRLLVL.

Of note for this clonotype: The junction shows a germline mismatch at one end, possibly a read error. In DNA, the CDR3 is TGTGCCAGCTCACCACCGGGACTAGGAGCCGGGGAGCCGTTTTTT. Its translation: CASSPPGLGAGEPFF. This chain uses TRBV18 with TRBJ2-2; 8 positions agree with TRBD2. Germline V gene data show CDR1 as KGHSH and CDR2 as LQKENI. This CDR3 is built from 15 residues.

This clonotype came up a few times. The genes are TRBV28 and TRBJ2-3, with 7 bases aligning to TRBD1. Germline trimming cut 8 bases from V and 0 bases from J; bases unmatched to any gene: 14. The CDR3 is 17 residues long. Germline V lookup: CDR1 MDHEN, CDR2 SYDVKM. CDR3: CASSTSHRGESTDTQYF. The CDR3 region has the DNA TGTGCCAGCTCCACCTCCCACAGGGGAGAAAGCACAGATACGCAGTATTTT.

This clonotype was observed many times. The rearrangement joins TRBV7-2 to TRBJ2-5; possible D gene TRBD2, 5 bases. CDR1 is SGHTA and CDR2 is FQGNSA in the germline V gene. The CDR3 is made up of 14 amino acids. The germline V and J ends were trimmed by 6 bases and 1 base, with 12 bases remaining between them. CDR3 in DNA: TGTGCCAGCAGTGAGAGGGCCGGCCAAGAGACCCAGTACTTC. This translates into CASSERAGQETQYF.

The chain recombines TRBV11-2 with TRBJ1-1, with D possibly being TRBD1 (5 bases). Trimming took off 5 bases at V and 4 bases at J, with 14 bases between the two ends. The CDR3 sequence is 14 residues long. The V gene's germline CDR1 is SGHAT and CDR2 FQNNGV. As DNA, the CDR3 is TGTGCCAGCAGCAGTCAGCTGGGGGGCACTGAAGCTTTCTTT. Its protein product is CASSSQLGGTEAFF.

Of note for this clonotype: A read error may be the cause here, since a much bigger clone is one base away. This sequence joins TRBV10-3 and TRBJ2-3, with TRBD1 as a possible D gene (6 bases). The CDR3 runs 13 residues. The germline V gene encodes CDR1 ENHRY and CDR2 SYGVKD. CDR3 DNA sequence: TGTGCCGCCGGTCCCGGGGACACAGATACGCGGTATTTT. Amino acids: CAAGPGDTDTRYF.